This T cell receptor (beta chain) was found in a study of blood T cell repertoires in COVID-19. Study at large: Samples came from the United States, Italy and Spain, spanning acute and convalescent COVID-19. Sample material is recorded as cDNA or gDNA derived from T cells, B-cell-depleted T cells, or PBMCs.

TCRdb keeps only in-frame clones here, not all; method: immunoSEQ multiplex PCR. The sample holds 280,000 or so clones, around 88% seen once. This clone was seen a single time. CDR3 length: 14 amino acids. Germline V gene data show CDR1 as LNHDA and CDR2 as SQIVND (reference sequence). The V and J ends lost 3 bases and 7 bases respectively, with 15 bases between them. The material sequenced was peripheral blood. The TCR sequence derives from a young woman who had recovered from COVID-19. V usage is TRBV19 and J usage is TRBJ1-2, with D unresolved. CDR3: CASSMGEGYSGYTF. The CDR3 coding sequence is TGTGCCAGTAGTATGGGTGAGGGATACTCTGGCTACACCTTC.